The 17 T cell receptor beta chains presented below share a single source sample, sequenced in a study of PD-1 blockade in classical Hodgkin lymphoma. Clones were sequenced by immunoSEQ multiplex PCR, and TCRdb holds only the in-frame ones, with some missing. The sample consists of 50,000 to 65,000 clones, more than 70% of them appearing once. Following autologous stem cell transplantation, relapse occurred in every patient, and exposure to brentuximab vedotin varied. This specimen was peripheral blood mononuclear cells (PBMCs), taken before the second cycle of nivolumab. The receptor set was obtained from a human donor with classical Hodgkin lymphoma.

This clone was recorded only once. This sequence joins TRBV5-1 and TRBJ2-2, with D unresolved. There are 16 residues in the CDR3. V was pared by 4 bases and J by 1 base, with 14 bases between. Per the germline V gene, CDR1 is SGHRS and CDR2 is YFSETQ. DNA for the CDR3: TGCGCCAGCAGCCAAGGTCAGCAAAAGAACACCGGGGAGCTGTTTTTT. It codes for CASSQGQQKNTGELFF. Variable domain in full (rest from reference TRBV5-1 and TRBJ2-2): KAGVTQTPRYLIKTRGQQVTLSCSPISGHRSVSWYQQTPGQGLQFLFEYFSETQRNKGNFPGRFSGRQFSNSRSEMNVSTLELGDSALYLCASSQGQQKNTGELFFGEGSRLTVL.

Notes on this clone: Other DNA sequences in this sample translate to the same CDR3. The chain carries TRBV5-1 and TRBJ2-2; D is tentatively TRBD1 or TRBD2 (5 bases each). This CDR3 is built from 16 residues. Germline V CDR1 and CDR2: SGHRS, YFSETQ. Trimming pared 0 bases from V and 0 bases from J, leaving 9 bases between. CDR3 DNA: TGCGCCAGCAGCTTGGGTCGGGGCGCGAACACCGGGGAGCTGTTTTTT. Protein: CASSLGRGANTGELFF. The full variable domain, with the rest looked up from reference TRBV5-1 and TRBJ2-2, is KAGVTQTPRYLIKTRGQQVTLSCSPISGHRSVSWYQQTPGQGLQFLFEYFSETQRNKGNFPGRFSGRQFSNSRSEMNVSTLELGDSALYLCASSLGRGANTGELFFGEGSRLTVL.

This sequence joins TRBV7-9 and TRBJ1-2; perhaps TRBD1 as D (6 bases). Germline V lookup: CDR1 SEHNR, CDR2 FQNEAQ (reference sequence). V gave up 5 bases and J gave up 6 bases, with 19 bases separating them. There are 15 residues in the CDR3. In DNA, the CDR3 is TGTGCCAGCAGCCCAAATGTAATCGGGGGGCATGGCTACACCTTC. Translated: CASSPNVIGGHGYTF.

This clone occurred a few times. The chain links TRBV4-1 to TRBJ1-1, with TRBD1 matching over 7 bases. The CDR3 spans 16 residues. V lost 2 bases, J lost 2 bases, and 8 bases stayed unmatched. CDR1 and CDR2 (germline): MGHRA, YSYEKL. The CDR3 coding sequence is TGCGCCAGCAGCCAAACCCAGGGGGGCCATAACACTGAAGCTTTCTTT. Translation: CASSQTQGGHNTEAFF.

The chain links TRBV30 to TRBJ2-6, with D perhaps matching TRBD1 (5 bases). The ends were cut back, 0 bases at V and 0 bases at J, with 15 bases in the middle. Germline CDR1 and CDR2: GTSNPN and SVGIG (reference sequence). This CDR3 comprises 18 residues. For the CDR3, the DNA is TGTGCCTGGAGTGTACTTCGGACATTCTACTCTGGGGCCAACGTCCTGACTTTC. Translated, it gives CAWSVLRTFYSGANVLTF.

The genes are TRBV5-1 and TRBJ2-6; D not resolved. The V and J ends lost 4 bases and 0 bases respectively, with 8 bases between them. From germline, CDR1 is SGHRS and CDR2 YFSETQ. CDR3 size: 15 residues. The CDR3, as DNA: TGCGCCAGCAGCCTCGCCCACTCTGGGGCCAACGTCCTGACTTTC. Amino acids: CASSLAHSGANVLTF. Combining the CDR3 with reference TRBV5-1 and TRBJ2-6 gives the whole variable domain KAGVTQTPRYLIKTRGQQVTLSCSPISGHRSVSWYQQTPGQGLQFLFEYFSETQRNKGNFPGRFSGRQFSNSRSEMNVSTLELGDSALYLCASSLAHSGANVLTFGAGSRLTVL.

The rearrangement links TRBV9 to TRBJ2-5, with TRBD2 identical over 9 bases. CDR1 and CDR2 from the germline V gene are SGDLS and YYNGEE. The length of the CDR3 is 17 residues. With V trimmed by 0 bases and J by 4 bases, 10 bases remained unmatched. In DNA form, the CDR3 reads TGTGCCAGCAGCGTAGCTGGCGGGGGGGGCCCAGGAGAGACCCAGTACTTC. Translation: CASSVAGGGGPGETQYF.

This clone was counted a few times. V gene TRBV5-1 combines with J gene TRBJ2-3; D possibly corresponds to TRBD2 (6 bases). The CDR3 runs 16 residues. V lost 0 bases and J lost 4, with 15 bases in between. CDR1 SGHRS and CDR2 YFSETQ come from the germline V gene. CDR3 region: CASSLGGLRLPDTQYF. CDR3 nucleotides: TGCGCCAGCAGCTTGGGGGGACTCAGGCTACCAGATACGCAGTATTTT.

The chain couples TRBV6-5 to TRBJ1-1; D is unresolved. The CDR3 sequence is 15 residues long. V lost 6 bases, J lost 4 bases, and 18 bases lay in between. The germline V gene has CDR1 MNHEY and CDR2 SVGAGI. CDR3 nucleotide sequence: TGTGCCAGCAGCTCTTACCGGATCGGAATCACTGAAGCTTTCTTT. Translating gives CASSSYRIGITEAFF.

J is TRBJ2-2 and V is TRBV18, with 8 bases identical to TRBD1. Trimming took 3 bases from V and 3 from J; bases not matched to a gene: 6. This CDR3 spans 16 amino acids. CDR1 is KGHSH, CDR2 LQKENI, per germline. Here the CDR3 reads CASSPLDRVDTGELFF. CDR3 DNA sequence: TGTGCCAGCTCACCCTTGGACAGGGTTGACACCGGGGAGCTGTTTTTT.

The rearrangement uses TRBV19 and TRBJ1-4, with 8 bases lining up with TRBD1. The CDR3 covers 14 residues. Germline CDR1 reads LNHDA; CDR2 reads SQIVND (reference sequence). V lost 10 bases to trimming and J lost 8 bases; unmatched junction nucleotides: 12. CDR3 in DNA: TGTGCCACCGGACAGGGCCTGAGGGGGGAAAAACTGTTTTTT. Translating it yields CATGQGLRGEKLFF.

V is TRBV30 and J is TRBJ1-5; D is possibly TRBD1 (6 bases). Germline CDR1 reads GTSNPN; CDR2 reads SVGIG (reference sequence). V was pared by 2 bases and J by 9 bases, with 17 bases between. The CDR3 runs to 14 residues. This CDR3 is CAWSQGNLGRPQHF. In nucleotides, the CDR3 is TGTGCCTGGAGTCAGGGGAACTTGGGGAGGCCCCAGCATTTT.

The chain joins TRBV2 to TRBJ2-7; 9 positions agree with TRBD1. CDR1 SNHLY and CDR2 FYNNEI come from the germline V gene. V dropped 4 bases and J dropped 2; count of bases not matched to a gene: 6. CDR3 length: 15 amino acids. CDR3 amino acids: CASSVGTGNTYEQYF. CDR3 DNA sequence: TGTGCCAGCAGTGTCGGGACAGGGAACACCTACGAGCAGTACTTC.

The rearrangement links TRBV28 to TRBJ1-2; possible D gene TRBD1, 6 bases. The V and J ends lost 5 bases and 2 bases respectively, with 12 bases between them. In germline, CDR1 is MDHEN, CDR2 SYDVKM. The CDR3 has 14 amino acids. The CDR3 here is CASSPAGTNYGYTF. Here the CDR3 DNA reads TGTGCCAGCAGTCCGGCCGGGACAAACTATGGCTACACCTTC.

The chain links TRBV5-1 to TRBJ2-7; a possible D gene is TRBD2 (6 bases). The CDR3 runs to 14 residues. Trimming cost V 4 bases and J 6 bases, with 17 bases left between them. CDR1 and CDR2 (germline): SGHRS, YFSETQ. CDR3 bases: TGCGCCAGCAGCAGGGAGCGACTAGTGGCCGAGCAGTACTTC. This codes for CASSRERLVAEQYF.

The rearrangement joins TRBV5-4 to TRBJ2-3; 7 bases align to TRBD2. The germline CDR1 and CDR2 sequences are SGHNT and YYREEE (reference sequence). With V trimmed by 1 base and J by 0 bases, 8 bases remained unmatched. The CDR3 has 17 residues. The CDR3 region is CASSLISGGSSTDTQYF. The CDR3 DNA sequence: TGTGCCAGCAGCTTGATTTCGGGGGGAAGTAGCACAGATACGCAGTATTTT.

The chain carries TRBV6-5 and TRBJ2-7, with 8 bases identical to TRBD2. V gave up 0 bases and J gave up 3 bases; unmatched junction bases: 1. Germline lookup yields CDR1 MNHEY and CDR2 SVGAGI. CDR3 size: 14 residues. CDR3 DNA sequence: TGTGCCAGCAGTTACTCCAGCGGGGGCTACGAGCAGTACTTC. Translation: CASSYSSGGYEQYF.